The 10 T cell receptor beta chains in this list originate from one sample, sequenced in a study of OX40 agonist ivuxolimab in advanced cancers. The assay was immunoSEQ multiplex PCR, and TCRdb's table has in-frame clones only and misses some. The data contain some 80,000 clones, 88% of them singletons. The starting material was CD4+ or CD8+ T cells sorted from blood, obtained in a trial of the OX40 agonist ivuxolimab. The receptor source for this set is an adult with an advanced solid tumor such as melanoma, head and neck, liver or kidney cancer.

The rearrangement joins TRBV10-2 to TRBJ2-3, with D uncertain. The ends were cut back, 4 bases at V and 8 bases at J, with 7 bases in the middle. Germline V gene sequence: CDR1 WSHSY, CDR2 SAAADI. CDR3 size: 11 residues. As DNA, the CDR3 is TGCGCCAGCAGTGCGGATCTTACGCAGTATTTT. Its protein is CASSADLTQYF.

The J gene is TRBJ2-2, the V gene TRBV7-9; D call uncertain. The ends were cut back, 0 bases at V and 7 bases at J, with 6 bases in the middle. Germline CDR1 reads SEHNR; CDR2 reads FQNEAQ (reference sequence). This CDR3 region has 13 residues. CDR3 protein: CASSLAGNGELFF. As DNA, the CDR3 is TGTGCCAGCAGCTTAGCAGGGAACGGGGAGCTGTTTTTT.

V and J are TRBV21-1 and TRBJ2-5; no DNA check was done on the table's D call, TRBD2. TRBV21-1 is flagged as a pseudogene. There are 19 residues in the CDR3. DNA for the CDR3: TGTGCCAGCAGCCCTCCCCCCCGGCTAGCGGGAGGGCCTCGGGAGACCCAGTACTTC. Translated: CASSPPPRLAGGPRETQYF.

This chain connects TRBV6-6 to TRBJ2-6; no clear D gene. V lost 5 bases to trimming and J lost 0 bases, with 8 bases between them. This CDR3 is 15 amino acids long. Germline assignment: CDR1 MNHNY and CDR2 SVGAGI (reference sequence). CDR3 sequence: CASSRADSGANVLTF. DNA of the CDR3: TGTGCCAGCAGTAGGGCGGACTCTGGGGCCAACGTCCTGACTTTC.

The chain recombines TRBV18 with TRBJ1-3; D perhaps matches TRBD1 (6 bases). The germline V gene encodes CDR1 KGHSH and CDR2 LQKENI. The germline V and J ends were trimmed by 0 bases and 6 bases, with 12 bases remaining between them. CDR3 length: 15 residues. The CDR3 nucleotides read TGTGCCAGCTCACCACCGGTGGCAGGGGTAAACACCATATATTTT. It encodes CASSPPVAGVNTIYF.

V usage is TRBV12-1 and J usage is TRBJ2-2; the table names TRBD1, a call not compared with the DNA. TRBV12-1 is reported as a pseudogene. This CDR3 has 14 residues. CDR3 nucleotide sequence: TGTGCCAGCGAACGGGACAGGAACACCGGGGAGCTGTTTTTT. This translates into CASERDRNTGELFF.

The chain uses TRBV29-1 and TRBJ2-3; D is uncertain. The CDR3 sequence is 11 residues long. V gave up 1 base and J gave up 4 bases, with 3 bases separating them. Germline assignment: CDR1 SQVTM and CDR2 ANQGSEA. The CDR3 spells CSVEGADTQYF. CDR3 sequence (DNA): TGCAGCGTTGAAGGGGCAGATACGCAGTATTTT.

The chain combines TRBV7-2 with TRBJ2-7; 12 bases agree with TRBD2. Germline V lookup: CDR1 SGHTA, CDR2 FQGNSA. The CDR3 loop spans 15 amino acids. J lost 2 bases, V lost 3 bases, and 2 bases had no gene match. CDR3 bases: TGTGCCAGCAGCTTGCTAGCGGGGGGGCCCTACGAGCAGTACTTC. Translated: CASSLLAGGPYEQYF.

V and J are TRBV18 and TRBJ2-5; D could derive from TRBD1 or TRBD2 (5 bases each). The J call is in doubt because the DNA end fits TRBJ2-7 better. CDR3 length: 15 residues. Germline loops: CDR1 KGHSH, CDR2 LQKENI. The CDR3, as DNA: TGTGCCAGCTCACCGCCCGGACGGGGCACCTACGAGCAGTACTTC. Protein product: CASSPPGRGTYEQYF.

This clone has just one count. CDR3 nucleotide sequence: TGTGCCAGCTCACGGATCAGGGAAGGAAAGAACACTGAAGCTTTCTTT. Protein product: CASSRIREGKNTEAFF. V gene TRBV18 combines with J gene TRBJ1-1; D is perhaps TRBD1 (5 bases). V dropped 4 bases and J dropped 1 base, with 16 bases sitting between them. Germline CDR1 and CDR2: KGHSH and LQKENI. The CDR3 covers 16 residues.